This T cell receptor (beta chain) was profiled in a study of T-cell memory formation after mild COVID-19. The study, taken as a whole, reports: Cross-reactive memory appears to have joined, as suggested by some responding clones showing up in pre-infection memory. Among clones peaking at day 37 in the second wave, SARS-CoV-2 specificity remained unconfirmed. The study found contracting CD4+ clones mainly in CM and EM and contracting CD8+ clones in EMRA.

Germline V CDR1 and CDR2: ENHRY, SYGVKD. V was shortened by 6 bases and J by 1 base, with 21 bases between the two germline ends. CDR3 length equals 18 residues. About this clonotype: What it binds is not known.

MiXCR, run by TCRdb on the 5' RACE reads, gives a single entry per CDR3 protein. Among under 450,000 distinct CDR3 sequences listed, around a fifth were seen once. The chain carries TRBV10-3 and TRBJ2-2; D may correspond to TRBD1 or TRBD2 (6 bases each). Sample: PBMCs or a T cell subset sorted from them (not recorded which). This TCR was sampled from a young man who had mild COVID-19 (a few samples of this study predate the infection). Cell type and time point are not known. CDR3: CAISRTGGLRGNTGELFF. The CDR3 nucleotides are TGTGCCATCAGCCGGACCGGGGGCCTCAGAGGGAACACCGGGGAGCTGTTTTTT.